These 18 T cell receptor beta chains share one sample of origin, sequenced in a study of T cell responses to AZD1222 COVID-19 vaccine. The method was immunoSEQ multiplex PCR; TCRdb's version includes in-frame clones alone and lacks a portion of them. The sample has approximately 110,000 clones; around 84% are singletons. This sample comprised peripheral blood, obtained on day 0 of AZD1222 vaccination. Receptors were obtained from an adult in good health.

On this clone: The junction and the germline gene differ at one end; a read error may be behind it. The CDR3 DNA is TGTGCCAGCTCCCCACTTCCCGGGACTAGCACAGATACGCAGTATTTT. Its protein is CASSPLPGTSTDTQYF. This rearrangement joins TRBV18 to TRBJ2-3, with D perhaps matching TRBD2 (6 bases). CDR1 and CDR2 from the germline V gene are KGHSH and LQKENI. The CDR3 totals 16 residues.

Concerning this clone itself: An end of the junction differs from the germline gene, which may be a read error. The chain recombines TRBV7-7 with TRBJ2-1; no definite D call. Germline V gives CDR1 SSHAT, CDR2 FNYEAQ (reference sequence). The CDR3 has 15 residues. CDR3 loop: CASSPRAGDYGEQFF. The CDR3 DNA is TGTGCTAGCAGCCCCCGGGCTGGAGATTACGGTGAGCAGTTCTTC.

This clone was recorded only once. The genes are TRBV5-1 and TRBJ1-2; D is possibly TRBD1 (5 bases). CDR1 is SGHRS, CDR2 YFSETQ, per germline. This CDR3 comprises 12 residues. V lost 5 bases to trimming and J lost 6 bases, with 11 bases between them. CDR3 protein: CASRAGQNGYTF. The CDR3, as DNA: TGCGCCAGCAGGGCAGGGCAGAATGGCTACACCTTC.

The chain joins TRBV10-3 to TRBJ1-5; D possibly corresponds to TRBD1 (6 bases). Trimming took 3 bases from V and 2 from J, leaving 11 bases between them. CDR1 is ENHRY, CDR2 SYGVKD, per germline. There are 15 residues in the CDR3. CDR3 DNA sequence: TGTGCCATCAGTGAACAGGGACCGGGCAATCAGCCCCAGCATTTT. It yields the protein CAISEQGPGNQPQHF.

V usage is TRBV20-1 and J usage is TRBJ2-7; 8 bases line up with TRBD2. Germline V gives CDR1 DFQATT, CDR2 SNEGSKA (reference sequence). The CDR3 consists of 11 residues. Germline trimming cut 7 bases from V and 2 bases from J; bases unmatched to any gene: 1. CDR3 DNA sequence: TGCAGTGAGCGGGGGCCCTACGAGCAGTACTTC. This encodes CSERGPYEQYF.

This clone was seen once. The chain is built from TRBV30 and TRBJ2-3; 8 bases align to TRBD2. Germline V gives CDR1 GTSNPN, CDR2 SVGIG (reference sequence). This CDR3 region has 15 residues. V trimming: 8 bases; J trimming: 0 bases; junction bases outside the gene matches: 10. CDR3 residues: CAGGGPHASTDTQYF. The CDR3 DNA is TGTGCCGGCGGGGGGCCCCACGCTAGCACAGATACGCAGTATTTT.

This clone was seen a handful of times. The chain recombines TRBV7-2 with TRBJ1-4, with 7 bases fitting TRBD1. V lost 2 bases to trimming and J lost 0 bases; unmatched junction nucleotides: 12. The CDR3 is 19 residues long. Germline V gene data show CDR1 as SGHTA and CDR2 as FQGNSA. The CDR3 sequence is CASSLKTGSLSATNEKLFF. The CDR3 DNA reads TGTGCCAGCAGCTTAAAGACAGGGTCTCTATCTGCAACTAATGAAAAACTGTTTTTT.

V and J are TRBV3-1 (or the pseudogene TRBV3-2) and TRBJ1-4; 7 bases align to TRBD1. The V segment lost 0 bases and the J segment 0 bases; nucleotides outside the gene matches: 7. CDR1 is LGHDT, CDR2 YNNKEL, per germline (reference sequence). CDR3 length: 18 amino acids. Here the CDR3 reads CASSQDRDSIATNEKLFF. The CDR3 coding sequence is TGTGCCAGCAGCCAAGATCGGGACAGCATTGCAACTAATGAAAAACTGTTTTTT.

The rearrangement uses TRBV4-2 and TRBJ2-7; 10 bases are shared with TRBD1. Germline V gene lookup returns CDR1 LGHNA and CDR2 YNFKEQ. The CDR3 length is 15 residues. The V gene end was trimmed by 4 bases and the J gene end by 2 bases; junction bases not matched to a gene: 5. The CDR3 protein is CASSPPGTGAYEQYF. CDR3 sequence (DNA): TGTGCCAGCAGCCCGCCCGGGACAGGGGCCTACGAGCAGTACTTC.

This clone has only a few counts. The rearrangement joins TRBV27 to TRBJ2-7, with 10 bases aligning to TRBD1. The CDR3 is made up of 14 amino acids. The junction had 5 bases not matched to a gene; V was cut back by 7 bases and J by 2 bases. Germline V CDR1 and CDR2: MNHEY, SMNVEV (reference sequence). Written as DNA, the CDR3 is TGTGCCAGCACCCCGACAGGGGGCCCCTACGAGCAGTACTTC. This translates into CASTPTGGPYEQYF.

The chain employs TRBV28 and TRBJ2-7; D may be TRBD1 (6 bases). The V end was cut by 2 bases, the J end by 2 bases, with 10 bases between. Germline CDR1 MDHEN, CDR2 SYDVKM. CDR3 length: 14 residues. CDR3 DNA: TGTGCCAGCAGTTTACCGGGACACCCCTACGAGCAGTACTTC. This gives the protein CASSLPGHPYEQYF.

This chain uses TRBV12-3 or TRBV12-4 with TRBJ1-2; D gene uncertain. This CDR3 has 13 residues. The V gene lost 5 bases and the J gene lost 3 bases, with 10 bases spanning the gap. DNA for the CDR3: TGTGCCAGCAGTCGGACGGAGGACTATGGCTACACCTTC. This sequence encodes CASSRTEDYGYTF.

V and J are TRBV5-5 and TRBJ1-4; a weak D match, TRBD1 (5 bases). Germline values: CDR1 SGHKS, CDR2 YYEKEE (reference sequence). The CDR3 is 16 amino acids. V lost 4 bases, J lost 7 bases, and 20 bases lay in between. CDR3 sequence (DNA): TGTGCCAGCAGCGCCTCCGGGACCGTCGGTGGTGAAAAACTGTTTTTT. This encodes CASSASGTVGGEKLFF.

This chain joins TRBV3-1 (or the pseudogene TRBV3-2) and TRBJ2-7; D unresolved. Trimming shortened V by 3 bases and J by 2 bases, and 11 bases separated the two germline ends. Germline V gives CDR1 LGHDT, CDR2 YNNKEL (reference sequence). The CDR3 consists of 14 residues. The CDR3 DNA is TGTGCCAGCAGCCATAGACTGGGAACCTACGAGCAGTACTTC. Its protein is CASSHRLGTYEQYF.

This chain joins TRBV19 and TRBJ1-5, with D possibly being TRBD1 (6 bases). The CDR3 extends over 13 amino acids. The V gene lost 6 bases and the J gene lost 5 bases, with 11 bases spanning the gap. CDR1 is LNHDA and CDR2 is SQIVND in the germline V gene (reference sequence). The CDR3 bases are TGTGCCAGTAGGGACAGCCTATATCAGCCCCAGCATTTT. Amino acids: CASRDSLYQPQHF.

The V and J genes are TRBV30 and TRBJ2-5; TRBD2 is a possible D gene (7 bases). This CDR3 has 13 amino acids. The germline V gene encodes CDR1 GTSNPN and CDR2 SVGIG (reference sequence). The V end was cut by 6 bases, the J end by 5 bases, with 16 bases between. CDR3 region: CACQIGGLETQYF. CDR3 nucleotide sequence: TGTGCCTGCCAAATCGGGGGGCTGGAGACCCAGTACTTC.

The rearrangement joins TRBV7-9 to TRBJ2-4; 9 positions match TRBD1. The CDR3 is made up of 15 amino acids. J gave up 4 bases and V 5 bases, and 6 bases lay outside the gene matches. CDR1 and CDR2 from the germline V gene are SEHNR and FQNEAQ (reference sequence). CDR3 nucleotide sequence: TGTGCCAGCAGCGGGGGACAGGGCTGGAAAAACATTCAGTACTTC. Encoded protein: CASSGGQGWKNIQYF. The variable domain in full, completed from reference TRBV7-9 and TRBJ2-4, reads DTGVSQNPRHKITKRGQNVTFRCDPISEHNRLYWYRQTLGQGPEFLTYFQNEAQLEKSRLLSDRFSAERPKGSFSTLEIQRTEQGDSAMYLCASSGGQGWKNIQYFGAGTRLSVL.

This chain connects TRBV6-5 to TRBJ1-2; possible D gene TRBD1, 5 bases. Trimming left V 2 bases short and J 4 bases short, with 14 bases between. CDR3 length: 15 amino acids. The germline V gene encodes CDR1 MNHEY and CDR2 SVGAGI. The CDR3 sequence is CASSYIPAGSYGYTF. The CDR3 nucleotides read TGTGCCAGCAGTTACATCCCTGCAGGGAGCTATGGCTACACCTTC.